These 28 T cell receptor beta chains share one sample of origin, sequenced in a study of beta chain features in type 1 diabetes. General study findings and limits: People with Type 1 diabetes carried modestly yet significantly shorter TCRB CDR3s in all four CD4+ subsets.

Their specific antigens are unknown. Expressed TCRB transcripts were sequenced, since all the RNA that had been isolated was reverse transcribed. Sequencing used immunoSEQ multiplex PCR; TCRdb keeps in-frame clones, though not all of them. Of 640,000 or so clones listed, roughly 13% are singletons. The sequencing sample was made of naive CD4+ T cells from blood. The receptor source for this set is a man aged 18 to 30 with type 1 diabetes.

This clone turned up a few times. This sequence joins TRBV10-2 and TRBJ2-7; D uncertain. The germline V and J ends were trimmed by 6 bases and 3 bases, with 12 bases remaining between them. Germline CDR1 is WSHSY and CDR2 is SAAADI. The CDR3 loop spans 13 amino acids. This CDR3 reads CASRGSRIYEQYF. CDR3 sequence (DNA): TGCGCCAGCAGGGGATCGCGCATCTACGAGCAGTACTTC.

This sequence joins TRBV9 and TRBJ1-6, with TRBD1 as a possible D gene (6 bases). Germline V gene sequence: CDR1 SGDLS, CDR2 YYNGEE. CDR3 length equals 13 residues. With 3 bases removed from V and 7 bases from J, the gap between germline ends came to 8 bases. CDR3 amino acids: CASSAQGNSPLHF. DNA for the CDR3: TGTGCCAGCAGCGCACAGGGAAATTCACCCCTCCACTTT.

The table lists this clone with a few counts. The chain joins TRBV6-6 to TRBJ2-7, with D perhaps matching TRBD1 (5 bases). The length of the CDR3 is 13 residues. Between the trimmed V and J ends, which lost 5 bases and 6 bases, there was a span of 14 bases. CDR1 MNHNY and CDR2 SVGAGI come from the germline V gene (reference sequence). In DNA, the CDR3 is TGTGCCAGCAGTCTGGGGCAGGTTCGCGAGCAGTACTTC. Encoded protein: CASSLGQVREQYF.

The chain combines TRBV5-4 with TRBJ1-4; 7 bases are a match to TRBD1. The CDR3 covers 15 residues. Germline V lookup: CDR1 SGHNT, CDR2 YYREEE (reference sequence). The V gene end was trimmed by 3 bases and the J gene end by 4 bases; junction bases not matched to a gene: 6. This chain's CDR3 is CASSSKQGINEKLFF. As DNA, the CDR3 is TGTGCCAGCAGCTCGAAACAGGGGATTAATGAAAAACTGTTTTTT.

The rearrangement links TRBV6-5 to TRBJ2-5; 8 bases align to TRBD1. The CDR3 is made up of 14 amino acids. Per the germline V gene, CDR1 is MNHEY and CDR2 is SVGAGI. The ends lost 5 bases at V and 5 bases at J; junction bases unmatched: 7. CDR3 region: CASSHRGLGETQYF. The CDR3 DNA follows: TGTGCCAGCAGTCACAGGGGGTTAGGGGAGACCCAGTACTTC.

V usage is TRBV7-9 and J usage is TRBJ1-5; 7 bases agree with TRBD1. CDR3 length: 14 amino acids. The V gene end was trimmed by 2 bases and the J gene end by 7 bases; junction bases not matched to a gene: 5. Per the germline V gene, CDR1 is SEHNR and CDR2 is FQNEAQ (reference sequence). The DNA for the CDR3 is TGTGCCAGCAGCTTAAGGGGGCCTGGGCAGCCCCAGCATTTT. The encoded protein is CASSLRGPGQPQHF.

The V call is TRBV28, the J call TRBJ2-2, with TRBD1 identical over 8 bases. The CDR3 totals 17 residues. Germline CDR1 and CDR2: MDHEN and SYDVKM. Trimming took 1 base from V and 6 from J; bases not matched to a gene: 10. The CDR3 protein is CASSLYGQGAPAGELFF. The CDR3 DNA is TGTGCCAGCAGTTTATATGGACAGGGTGCGCCCGCCGGGGAGCTGTTTTTT.

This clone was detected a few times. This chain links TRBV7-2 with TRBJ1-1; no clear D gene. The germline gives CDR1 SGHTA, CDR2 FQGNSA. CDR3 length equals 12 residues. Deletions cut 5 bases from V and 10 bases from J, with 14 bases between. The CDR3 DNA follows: TGTGCCAGCAGCCTCACATTTCCGCGAGCTTTCTTT. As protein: CASSLTFPRAFF.

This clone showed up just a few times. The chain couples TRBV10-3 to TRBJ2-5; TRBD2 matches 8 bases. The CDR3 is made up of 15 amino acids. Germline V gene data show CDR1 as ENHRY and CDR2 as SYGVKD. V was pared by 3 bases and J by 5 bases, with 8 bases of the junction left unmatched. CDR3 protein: CAISDPGLAVETQYF. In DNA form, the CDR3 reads TGTGCCATCAGTGACCCTGGACTAGCCGTGGAGACCCAGTACTTC.

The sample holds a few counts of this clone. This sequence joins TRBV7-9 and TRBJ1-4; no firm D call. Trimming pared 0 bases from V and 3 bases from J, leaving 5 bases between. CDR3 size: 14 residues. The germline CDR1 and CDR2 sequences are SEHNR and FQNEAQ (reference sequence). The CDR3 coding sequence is TGTGCCAGCAGCTTAGCCAGAGCTAATGAAAAACTGTTTTTT. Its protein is CASSLARANEKLFF.

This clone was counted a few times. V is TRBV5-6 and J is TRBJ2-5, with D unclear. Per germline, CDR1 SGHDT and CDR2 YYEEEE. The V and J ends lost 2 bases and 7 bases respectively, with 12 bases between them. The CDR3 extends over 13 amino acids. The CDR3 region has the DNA TGTGCCAGCAGCTTAGAGCGCCTGCCGACCCAGTACTTC. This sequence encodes CASSLERLPTQYF.

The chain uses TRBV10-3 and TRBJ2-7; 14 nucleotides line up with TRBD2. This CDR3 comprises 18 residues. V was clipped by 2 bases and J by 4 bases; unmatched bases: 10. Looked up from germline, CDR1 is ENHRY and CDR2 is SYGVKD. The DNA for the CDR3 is TGTGCCATCAGTGAGCCAGAGGGACTAGCGGGAGCTTTTTACGAGCAGTACTTC. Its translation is CAISEPEGLAGAFYEQYF.

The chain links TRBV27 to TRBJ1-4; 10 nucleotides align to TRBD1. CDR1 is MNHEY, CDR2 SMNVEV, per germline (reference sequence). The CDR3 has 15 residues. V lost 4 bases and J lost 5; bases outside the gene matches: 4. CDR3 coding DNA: TGTGCCAGCAGTTCGACAGGGGGCTCCAATGAAAAACTGTTTTTT. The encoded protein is CASSSTGGSNEKLFF.

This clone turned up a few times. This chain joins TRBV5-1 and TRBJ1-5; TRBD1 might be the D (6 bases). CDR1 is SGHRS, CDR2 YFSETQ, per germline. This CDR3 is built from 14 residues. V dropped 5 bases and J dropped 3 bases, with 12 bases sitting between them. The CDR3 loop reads CASSTGAANQPQHF. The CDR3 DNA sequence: TGCGCCAGCAGTACGGGGGCGGCCAATCAGCCCCAGCATTTT.

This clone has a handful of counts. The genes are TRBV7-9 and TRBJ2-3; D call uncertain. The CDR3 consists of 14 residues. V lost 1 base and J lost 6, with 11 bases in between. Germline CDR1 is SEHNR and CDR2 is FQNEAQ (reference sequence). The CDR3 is CASSLGWAADTQYF. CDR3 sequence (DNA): TGTGCCAGCAGCTTAGGGTGGGCAGCCGATACGCAGTATTTT.

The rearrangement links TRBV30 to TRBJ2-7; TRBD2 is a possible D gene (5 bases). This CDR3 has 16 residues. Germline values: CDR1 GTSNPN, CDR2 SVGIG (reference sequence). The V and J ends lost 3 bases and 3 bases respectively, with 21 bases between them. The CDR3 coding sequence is TGTGCCTGGAGCCGTGGGAGCCAAGTCTCCCGCTACGAGCAGTACTTC. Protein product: CAWSRGSQVSRYEQYF.

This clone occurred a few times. CDR3 residues: CATTRPGSYNEQFF. The CDR3 nucleotides are TGTGCCACCACCCGCCCAGGCTCCTACAATGAGCAGTTCTTC. The J gene is TRBJ2-1, the V gene TRBV6-6; unclear D gene. V was cut by 10 bases and J by 0 bases, with 13 bases left in between. The CDR3 contains 14 residues. Looked up from germline, CDR1 is MNHNY and CDR2 is SVGAGI (reference sequence).

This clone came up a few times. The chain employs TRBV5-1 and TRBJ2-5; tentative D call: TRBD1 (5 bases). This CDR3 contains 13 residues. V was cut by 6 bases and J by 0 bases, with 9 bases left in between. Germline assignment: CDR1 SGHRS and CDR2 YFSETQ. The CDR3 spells CASTLGDQETQYF. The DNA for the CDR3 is TGCGCCAGCACCTTAGGGGACCAAGAGACCCAGTACTTC.

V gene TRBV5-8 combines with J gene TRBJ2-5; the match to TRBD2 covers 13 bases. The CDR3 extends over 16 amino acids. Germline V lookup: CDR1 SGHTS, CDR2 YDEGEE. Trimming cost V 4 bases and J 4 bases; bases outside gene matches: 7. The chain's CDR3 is CASSTGLAGEGETQYF. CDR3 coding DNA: TGTGCCAGCAGCACCGGACTAGCGGGGGAGGGAGAGACCCAGTACTTC.

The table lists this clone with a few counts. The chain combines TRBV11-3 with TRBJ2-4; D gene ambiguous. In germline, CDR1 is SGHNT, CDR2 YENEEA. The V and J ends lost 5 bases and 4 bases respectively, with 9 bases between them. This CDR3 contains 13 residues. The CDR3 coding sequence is TGTGCCAGCAGCCCAGACGGGAAAAACATTCAGTACTTC. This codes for CASSPDGKNIQYF.

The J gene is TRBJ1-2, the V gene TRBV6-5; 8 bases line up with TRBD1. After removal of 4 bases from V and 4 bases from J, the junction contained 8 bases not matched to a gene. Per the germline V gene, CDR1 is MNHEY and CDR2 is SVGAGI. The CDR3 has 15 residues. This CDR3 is CASSLLDRGGYGYTF. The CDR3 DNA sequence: TGTGCCAGCAGTTTACTCGACAGGGGCGGCTATGGCTACACCTTC.

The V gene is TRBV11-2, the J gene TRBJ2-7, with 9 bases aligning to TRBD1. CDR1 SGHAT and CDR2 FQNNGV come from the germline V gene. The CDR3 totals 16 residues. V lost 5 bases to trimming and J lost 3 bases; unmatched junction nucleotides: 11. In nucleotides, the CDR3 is TGTGCCAGCAGCCGCTTAGGAGGGGGACAGGGCTACGAGCAGTACTTC. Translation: CASSRLGGGQGYEQYF.

CDR3 in amino acids: CASSQDISLRADTQYF. Here the CDR3 DNA reads TGTGCCAGCAGCCAAGATATAAGTTTGAGGGCAGATACGCAGTATTTT. The chain carries TRBV4-2 and TRBJ2-3, with D possibly matching TRBD2 (5 bases). Germline V gene lookup returns CDR1 LGHNA and CDR2 YNFKEQ. With 0 bases removed from V and 4 bases from J, the gap between germline ends came to 14 bases. CDR3 size: 16 residues.

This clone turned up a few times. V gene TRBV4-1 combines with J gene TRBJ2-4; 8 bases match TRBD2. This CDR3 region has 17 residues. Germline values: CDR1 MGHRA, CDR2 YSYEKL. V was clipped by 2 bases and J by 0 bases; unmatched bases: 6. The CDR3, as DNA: TGCGCCAGCAGCCAACCCCTAGCGGGCTTAGCCAAAAACATTCAGTACTTC. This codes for CASSQPLAGLAKNIQYF.

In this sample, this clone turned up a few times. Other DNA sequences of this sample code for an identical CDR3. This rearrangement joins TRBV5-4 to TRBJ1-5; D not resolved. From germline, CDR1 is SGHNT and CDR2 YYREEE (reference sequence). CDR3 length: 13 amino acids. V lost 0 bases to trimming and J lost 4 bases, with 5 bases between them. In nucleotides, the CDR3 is TGTGCCAGCAGCTTGGATACAAATCAGCCCCAGCATTTT. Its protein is CASSLDTNQPQHF.

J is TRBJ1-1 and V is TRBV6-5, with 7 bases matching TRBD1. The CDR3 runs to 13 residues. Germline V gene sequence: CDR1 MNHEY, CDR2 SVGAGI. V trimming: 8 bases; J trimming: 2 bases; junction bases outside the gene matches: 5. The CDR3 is CASVGQTNTEAFF. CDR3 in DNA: TGTGCCAGCGTGGGACAGACAAACACTGAAGCTTTCTTT.

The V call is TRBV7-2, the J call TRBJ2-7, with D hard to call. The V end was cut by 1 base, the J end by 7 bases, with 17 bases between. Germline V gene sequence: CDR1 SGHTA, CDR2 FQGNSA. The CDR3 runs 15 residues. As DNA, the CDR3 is TGTGCCAGCAGCTTAGGATTCTCTCTAGAACGGGAGCAGTACTTC. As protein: CASSLGFSLEREQYF.

CDR3 loop: CAISEGIGRSYEQYF. The CDR3 coding sequence is TGTGCCATCAGTGAGGGAATAGGGAGATCCTACGAGCAGTACTTC. This rearrangement joins TRBV10-3 to TRBJ2-7; D perhaps matches TRBD2 (5 bases). The V end was cut by 2 bases, the J end by 1 base, with 12 bases between. Looked up from germline, CDR1 is ENHRY and CDR2 is SYGVKD. CDR3 length: 15 amino acids.